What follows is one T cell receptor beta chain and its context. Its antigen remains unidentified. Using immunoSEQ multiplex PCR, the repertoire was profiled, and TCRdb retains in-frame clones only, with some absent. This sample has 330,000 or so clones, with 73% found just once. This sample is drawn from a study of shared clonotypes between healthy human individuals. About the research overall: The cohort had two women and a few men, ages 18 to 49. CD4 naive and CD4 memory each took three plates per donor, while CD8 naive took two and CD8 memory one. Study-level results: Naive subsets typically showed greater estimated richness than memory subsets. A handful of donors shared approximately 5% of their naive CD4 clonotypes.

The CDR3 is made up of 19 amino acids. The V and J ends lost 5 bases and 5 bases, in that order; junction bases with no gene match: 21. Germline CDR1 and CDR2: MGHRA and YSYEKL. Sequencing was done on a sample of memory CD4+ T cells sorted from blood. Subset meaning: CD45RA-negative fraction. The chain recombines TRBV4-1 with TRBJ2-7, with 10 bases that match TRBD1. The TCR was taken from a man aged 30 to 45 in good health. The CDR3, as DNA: TGCGCCAGCAGCTTCGAAACCCGGGACAGGGGCGCCTCTCGGGACGAGCAGTACTTC. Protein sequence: CASSFETRDRGASRDEQYF.